Below, 10 T cell receptor beta chains from the same sample are listed, as sequenced in a study of brain T cells in children with intractable seizures. Profiled with immunoSEQ multiplex PCR; TCRdb holds only in-frame clones, not every one. Of about 76,000 clones in the sample, 85% to 95% were seen once. The specimen comprised peripheral blood, sampled at surgery. These receptors all come from a boy under two years old with tuberous sclerosis and intractable seizures.

The rearrangement joins TRBV19 to TRBJ1-1; 8 nucleotides match TRBD1. This CDR3 contains 17 residues. The junction had 10 bases not matched to a gene; V was cut back by 4 bases and J by 0 bases. Germline V lookup: CDR1 LNHDA, CDR2 SQIVND (reference sequence). CDR3 nucleotide sequence: TGTGCCAGTAGTAGATGGTGGGACAGGCGTTTGAACACTGAAGCTTTCTTT. Amino acids: CASSRWWDRRLNTEAFF.

This rearrangement joins TRBV24-1 to TRBJ2-1, with D perhaps TRBD1 or TRBD2 (5 bases each). The germline CDR1 and CDR2 sequences are KGHDR and SFDVKD. Trimming stripped 3 bases from V and 3 bases from J, with 14 bases between. The CDR3 totals 16 residues. The CDR3: CATSDPTGLDYNEQFF. The DNA for the CDR3 is TGTGCCACCAGTGATCCCACAGGACTGGACTACAATGAGCAGTTCTTC.

This CDR3 is CASSQAGVAQPQHF. The CDR3 bases are TGTGCCAGCAGCCAAGCCGGGGTGGCCCAGCCCCAGCATTTT. The chain couples TRBV3-1 (or the pseudogene TRBV3-2) to TRBJ1-5; D call uncertain. Germline V gives CDR1 LGHDT, CDR2 YNNKEL (reference sequence). The CDR3 is 14 amino acids. The ends were cut back, 1 base at V and 7 bases at J, with 11 bases in the middle.

V and J are TRBV13 and TRBJ2-1; D remains ambiguous. V lost 5 bases to trimming and J lost 3 bases, with 2 bases between them. This CDR3 spans 11 amino acids. Germline CDR1 reads PRHDT; CDR2 reads FYEKMQ (reference sequence). The CDR3 coding sequence is TGTGCCAGCAGCGGCTACAATGAGCAGTTCTTC. Its translation: CASSGYNEQFF.

In its sample, this clone was seen once. The CDR3 nucleotides are TGTGCCAGCAGTTTCAGGGGCCCCCATGGCTACACCTTC. It encodes CASSFRGPHGYTF. The V and J genes are TRBV12-3 or TRBV12-4 and TRBJ1-2, with a possible D match to TRBD1 (6 bases). Between the trimmed V and J ends, which lost 3 bases and 6 bases, there was a span of 11 bases. This CDR3 spans 13 amino acids.

The chain carries TRBV29-1 and TRBJ2-7; possibly TRBD2 for D (5 bases). This CDR3 has 14 amino acids. CDR1 is SQVTM and CDR2 is ANQGSEA in the germline V gene. Trimming removed 6 bases at V and 0 bases at J, with 15 bases between. CDR3 sequence: CSVVFPGSSYEQYF. CDR3 sequence (DNA): TGCAGCGTCGTTTTCCCGGGGAGCTCCTACGAGCAGTACTTC.

This sequence joins TRBV5-4 and TRBJ2-5; 9 bases agree with TRBD2. The V segment lost 2 bases and the J segment 5 bases; nucleotides outside the gene matches: 10. Germline V gene data show CDR1 as SGHNT and CDR2 as YYREEE (reference sequence). CDR3 size: 16 residues. CDR3 loop: CASSLEAGGGKETQYF. The DNA of the CDR3 is TGTGCCAGCAGCTTAGAGGCGGGAGGGGGTAAGGAGACCCAGTACTTC.

The chain carries TRBV9 and TRBJ2-2, with 9 bases that match TRBD2. Per the germline V gene, CDR1 is SGDLS and CDR2 is YYNGEE. V lost 0 bases and J lost 7; bases outside the gene matches: 10. The CDR3 covers 17 residues. CDR3 coding DNA: TGTGCCAGCAGCGTAGAACCCCTAGCGGGGTTGGGCGGGGAGCTGTTTTTT. Protein: CASSVEPLAGLGGELFF.

The V gene is TRBV19, the J gene TRBJ2-3, with TRBD2 matching 11 bases. The CDR3 has 17 amino acids. Trimming at V came to 3 bases and at J to 4 bases, leaving 9 bases not matched to a gene. Germline V gene lookup returns CDR1 LNHDA and CDR2 SQIVND (reference sequence). The CDR3 DNA is TGTGCCAGTAGTATGGTGCACCCGGGACTAGCGGCAGATACGCAGTATTTT. It yields the protein CASSMVHPGLAADTQYF.

The chain carries TRBV30 and TRBJ2-1; possible D gene TRBD1, 5 bases. CDR3 size: 13 residues. CDR1 and CDR2 from the germline V gene are GTSNPN and SVGIG (reference sequence). Trimming removed 0 bases at V and 3 bases at J, with 6 bases between. The DNA of the CDR3 is TGTGCCTGGAGTGTGGACAACTACAATGAGCAGTTCTTC. Its protein product is CAWSVDNYNEQFF.